Shown below are 32 T cell receptor beta chains from a single sample sequenced in a study of T-cell reconstitution after alpha-beta-depleted transplantation in children. The TCRbeta library incorporated unique molecular identifiers. TCRdb recomputed calls from the PCR reads with MiXCR, one row per CDR3 protein. The table shows a few hundred thousand distinct CDR3 sequences, with over 10% occurring only once. Source: PBMCs, mostly from graft donor cells, taken 360 days after TCRalphabeta/CD19-depleted stem cell transplant. The receptors shown here come from a male patient aged 10 to 17 who had a stem cell transplant for acute myeloid leukemia, so the T cells may come from the graft donor.

In this sample, this clonotype turned up a few times. The chain uses TRBV7-9 and TRBJ2-3, with 8 nucleotides matching TRBD2. Trimming at V came to 3 bases and at J to 1 base, leaving 3 bases not matched to a gene. CDR1 SEHNR and CDR2 FQNEAQ come from the germline V gene (reference sequence). This CDR3 is 15 amino acids long. This chain's CDR3 is CASSFNSGGTDTQYF. The CDR3 region has the DNA TGTGCCAGCAGCTTTAATAGCGGGGGCACAGATACGCAGTATTTT.

There are a few counts of this clonotype. The rearrangement joins TRBV14 to TRBJ2-7; 7 bases fit TRBD1. With 3 bases clipped from V and 5 bases from J, the junction kept 7 bases outside the gene matches. Germline V CDR1 and CDR2: SGHDN, FVKESK. The CDR3 length is 14 residues. The CDR3 sequence: CASSHLQGFDEQYF. Here the CDR3 DNA reads TGTGCCAGCAGCCATCTACAGGGGTTCGACGAGCAGTACTTC.

This clonotype appeared a few times. CDR3 sequence: CSAMIAGAPYSYNEQFF. CDR3 coding DNA: TGCAGTGCTATGATAGCGGGAGCCCCCTACTCCTACAATGAGCAGTTCTTC. The J gene is TRBJ2-1, the V gene TRBV20-1; 9 bases are a match to TRBD2. The CDR3 consists of 17 residues. Germline V gives CDR1 DFQATT, CDR2 SNEGSKA (reference sequence). V shed 4 bases, J shed 0 bases, and the junction held 10 bases outside the gene matches.

The chain carries TRBV24-1 and TRBJ2-5; TRBD2 matches at 8 bases. J gave up 4 bases and V 3 bases, and 6 bases lay outside the gene matches. CDR3 size: 15 residues. CDR1 is KGHDR and CDR2 is SFDVKD in the germline V gene. The chain's CDR3 is CATSDLQRESETQYF. In DNA form, the CDR3 reads TGTGCCACCAGTGATCTCCAGCGGGAGTCAGAGACCCAGTACTTC.

The table lists this clonotype with a few counts. This chain links TRBV6-2 or TRBV6-3 with TRBJ2-7, with D tentatively TRBD2 (8 bases). Per germline, CDR1 MNHEY and CDR2 SVGEGT. The CDR3 length is 16 residues. V was pared by 6 bases and J by 6 bases, with 24 bases between. Here the CDR3 reads CASRPPGGDSSREQYF. DNA of the CDR3: TGTGCCAGCAGACCTCCGGGAGGGGACAGCAGTCGCGAGCAGTACTTC.

This clonotype has a handful of counts. This chain links TRBV12-3 or TRBV12-4 with TRBJ2-7; either TRBD1 or TRBD2 may supply D (6 bases each). V dropped 0 bases and J dropped 4 bases, with 19 bases sitting between them. This CDR3 is built from 17 residues. In DNA form, the CDR3 reads TGTGCCAGCAGTTTAGCGGTTTACAGGGACTCGGTTTACGAGCAGTACTTC. Amino acids: CASSLAVYRDSVYEQYF.

The rearrangement uses TRBV5-1 and TRBJ2-2; 9 bases line up with TRBD2. The trim removed 0 bases at V and 7 bases at J, leaving 4 bases unmatched. CDR3 length: 15 residues. The germline V gene has CDR1 SGHRS and CDR2 YFSETQ. CDR3 in amino acids: CASSLGQLAGGELFF. CDR3 DNA: TGCGCCAGCAGCTTGGGCCAACTAGCGGGCGGGGAGCTGTTTTTT. Full variable domain (missing parts from reference TRBV5-1 and TRBJ2-2): KAGVTQTPRYLIKTRGQQVTLSCSPISGHRSVSWYQQTPGQGLQFLFEYFSETQRNKGNFPGRFSGRQFSNSRSEMNVSTLELGDSALYLCASSLGQLAGGELFFGEGSRLTVL.

The gene calls are TRBV6-2 or TRBV6-3 and TRBJ2-1; a possible D gene is TRBD2 (6 bases). Germline-derived CDR1 and CDR2 are MNHEY and SVGEGT. Trimming removed 6 bases at V and 4 bases at J, with 22 bases between. This CDR3 has 17 residues. CDR3 amino acids: CASSYLGTHIQYNEQFF. In DNA, the CDR3 is TGTGCCAGCAGCTACCTCGGGACTCATATACAATACAATGAGCAGTTCTTC.

This chain connects TRBV11-3 to TRBJ2-1, with 9 bases lining up with TRBD2. This CDR3 region has 15 residues. Germline CDR1 reads SGHNT; CDR2 reads YENEEA. V lost 2 bases, J lost 3 bases, and 2 bases stayed unmatched. The CDR3 reads CASSLHSGGYNEQFF. CDR3 nucleotide sequence: TGTGCCAGCAGCTTACATAGCGGGGGCTACAATGAGCAGTTCTTC.

This clonotype was recorded many times. The chain carries TRBV7-9 and TRBJ2-7, with D unresolved. CDR3 length: 15 amino acids. Germline V gene data show CDR1 as SEHNR and CDR2 as FQNEAQ (reference sequence). The ends were cut back, 2 bases at V and 0 bases at J, with 11 bases in the middle. CDR3 DNA sequence: TGTGCCAGCAGCTTAAATATAAACTTCTCCTACGAGCAGTACTTC. Encoded protein: CASSLNINFSYEQYF.

This clonotype was seen a handful of times. The chain links TRBV10-3 to TRBJ2-2; D may be TRBD1 or TRBD2 (5 bases each). From germline, CDR1 is ENHRY and CDR2 SYGVKD. The CDR3 runs 17 residues. V lost 7 bases and J 0 bases, leaving 18 bases between the germline ends. CDR3 DNA sequence: TGTGCCATCAATCTGGGGGACCGCCCGCCGAACACCGGGGAGCTGTTTTTT. It translates to CAINLGDRPPNTGELFF.

Comment on this clonotype: This may be a read error, as it is one base from a much larger clone. This chain links TRBV20-1 with TRBJ2-7; D is perhaps TRBD1 or TRBD2 (5 bases each). Germline CDR1 is DFQATT and CDR2 is SNEGSKA (reference sequence). The CDR3 is 10 residues long. The CDR3 nucleotides read TGCTGTGCTAGAGGGGACGGCCCGTACTTC. It translates to CCARGDGPYF.

There are a few counts of this clonotype. The genes are TRBV20-1 and TRBJ2-1; a weak D match, TRBD2 (6 bases). The CDR3 runs to 14 residues. Germline CDR1 reads DFQATT; CDR2 reads SNEGSKA (reference sequence). The V end was cut by 6 bases, the J end by 3 bases, with 15 bases between. The CDR3, as DNA: TGCAGTGCCCCCCGGATTAGCGGCTACAATGAGCAGTTCTTC. It yields the protein CSAPRISGYNEQFF.

Ten or more counts support this clonotype. This chain connects TRBV20-1 to TRBJ2-4; D gene ambiguous. Trimming took 3 bases from V and 8 from J, leaving 11 bases between them. The germline CDR1 and CDR2 sequences are DFQATT and SNEGSKA (reference sequence). CDR3 length equals 12 residues. The DNA of the CDR3 is TGCAGTGCTAGTGACCGGAAGGACATTCAGTACTTC. The encoded protein is CSASDRKDIQYF.

The chain joins TRBV24-1 to TRBJ2-1; no firm D call. This CDR3 spans 13 amino acids. Trimming took 3 bases from V and 6 from J, leaving 8 bases between them. Germline V gene sequence: CDR1 KGHDR, CDR2 SFDVKD. The CDR3 spells CATSDGMRNEQFF. CDR3 DNA sequence: TGTGCCACCAGTGATGGCATGCGCAATGAGCAGTTCTTC.

The V gene is TRBV7-2, the J gene TRBJ2-7; D uncertain. The germline V and J ends were trimmed by 1 base and 2 bases, with 9 bases remaining between them. Per germline, CDR1 SGHTA and CDR2 FQGNSA. This CDR3 region has 14 residues. The CDR3: CASSLVVQTYEQYF. CDR3 coding DNA: TGTGCCAGCAGCTTAGTTGTACAGACCTACGAGCAGTACTTC. Complete variable domain (other parts from reference TRBV7-2 and TRBJ2-7): GAGVSQSPSNKVTEKGKDVELRCDPISGHTALYWYRQSLGQGLEFLIYFQGNSAPDKSGLPSDRFSAERTGGSVSTLTIQRTQQEDSAVYLCASSLVVQTYEQYFGPGTRLTVT.

The chain links TRBV20-1 to TRBJ1-3; a weak D match, TRBD1 (6 bases). The CDR3 contains 12 residues. V lost 4 bases and J 4 bases, leaving 8 bases between the germline ends. The germline CDR1 and CDR2 sequences are DFQATT and SNEGSKA (reference sequence). CDR3 sequence (DNA): TGCAGTGCTAACGGACAGGGAAACACCATATATTTT. It codes for CSANGQGNTIYF.

This clonotype was found a few times. This CDR3 reads CATSRTLRGETQYF. The DNA for the CDR3 is TGTGCCACCAGCAGGACCCTCCGAGGGGAGACCCAGTACTTC. The chain couples TRBV15 to TRBJ2-5; D is perhaps TRBD2 (5 bases). There are 14 residues in the CDR3. From germline, CDR1 is LNHNV and CDR2 YYDKDF (reference sequence). The ends were cut back, 3 bases at V and 5 bases at J, with 13 bases in the middle. The complete variable domain, with remaining parts taken from reference TRBV15 and TRBJ2-5, reads DAMVIQNPRYQVTQFGKPVTLSCSQTLNHNVMYWYQQKSSQAPKLLFHYYDKDFNNEADTPDNFQSRRPNTSFCFLDIRSPGLGDTAMYLCATSRTLRGETQYFGPGTRLLVL.

The chain is built from TRBV20-1 and TRBJ2-7; D not resolved. The length of the CDR3 is 14 residues. Germline lookup yields CDR1 DFQATT and CDR2 SNEGSKA (reference sequence). V lost 3 bases and J 3 bases, leaving 15 bases between the germline ends. In DNA, the CDR3 is TGCAGTGCTAGTTTGGGCTGGTGGGACTACGAGCAGTACTTC. Its translation is CSASLGWWDYEQYF.

About this clonotype: A clone one base away is much larger, so this may be a read error. The rearrangement joins TRBV5-1 to TRBJ2-7, with 9 bases lining up with TRBD2. This CDR3 has 17 amino acids. V lost 2 bases to trimming and J lost 3 bases; unmatched junction nucleotides: 12. The germline gives CDR1 SGHRS, CDR2 YFSETQ. The CDR3 nucleotides are TGCGCCAGCAGCTTTGGACTAGCGCGAGGGTCCGGCTACGAGCAGTACTTC. Amino acids: CASSFGLARGSGYEQYF.

J is TRBJ2-1 and V is TRBV24-1, with 7 bases matching TRBD2. The CDR3 extends over 15 amino acids. With 5 bases clipped from V and 0 bases from J, the junction kept 3 bases outside the gene matches. The V gene's germline CDR1 is KGHDR and CDR2 SFDVKD. CDR3 region: CATSVWGGSYNEQFF. In DNA, the CDR3 is TGTGCCACCAGTGTTTGGGGGGGCTCCTACAATGAGCAGTTCTTC.

V is TRBV20-1 and J is TRBJ2-1; 11 bases align to TRBD2. J was trimmed by 9 bases and V by 0 bases; bases with no gene match: 7. Looked up from germline, CDR1 is DFQATT and CDR2 is SNEGSKA (reference sequence). This CDR3 is built from 15 residues. DNA of the CDR3: TGCAGTGCTAGAGATTACCTAGCGGGAGGTACTGAGCAGTTCTTC. Protein product: CSARDYLAGGTEQFF.

V is TRBV7-8 and J is TRBJ2-1; no reliable D call. The germline CDR1 and CDR2 sequences are SGHVS and FQNEAQ. The CDR3 extends over 14 amino acids. The V and J ends lost 6 bases and 4 bases respectively, with 13 bases between them. Here the CDR3 DNA reads TGTGCCAGCAGGCAGACTCGACCATACAATGAGCAGTTCTTC. Translation gives CASRQTRPYNEQFF.

The chain links TRBV24-1 to TRBJ2-2, with TRBD2 matching 11 bases. V lost 5 bases to trimming and J lost 5 bases; unmatched junction nucleotides: 6. Germline CDR1 is KGHDR and CDR2 is SFDVKD. CDR3 length: 16 residues. The CDR3, as DNA: TGTGCCACCAGTGGGGAGGGGACTAGCGGTACCGGGGAGCTGTTTTTT. Translating gives CATSGEGTSGTGELFF.

The chain recombines TRBV29-1 with TRBJ2-7; TRBD2 agrees at 7 bases. The CDR3 length is 14 residues. Trimming took 3 bases from V and 0 from J; bases not matched to a gene: 5. The germline CDR1 and CDR2 sequences are SQVTM and ANQGSEA. The CDR3 sequence: CSVDAASGSYEQYF. CDR3 DNA sequence: TGCAGCGTTGATGCGGCTAGCGGCTCCTACGAGCAGTACTTC.

J is TRBJ2-5 and V is TRBV4-3; D perhaps matches TRBD2 (5 bases). Germline-derived CDR1 and CDR2 are LGHNA and YSLEER. Trimming left V 1 base short and J 4 bases short, with 13 bases between. CDR3 length: 15 residues. CDR3 bases: TGCGCCAGCAGCCAAGGTTTGGGGAGCGTAGAGACCCAGTACTTC. Protein: CASSQGLGSVETQYF.

This clonotype was detected a few times. The V and J genes are TRBV6-5 and TRBJ2-2, with D unresolved. The CDR3 totals 16 residues. V lost 0 bases and J 3 bases, leaving 11 bases between the germline ends. Germline CDR1 and CDR2: MNHEY and SVGAGI. CDR3 residues: CASSYSIDAYTGELFF. The CDR3 DNA reads TGTGCCAGCAGTTACTCGATAGACGCGTACACCGGGGAGCTGTTTTTT.

This clonotype has more than one count but fewer than ten. The chain is built from TRBV29-1 and TRBJ2-2; TRBD1 aligns across 10 bases. Trimming at V came to 3 bases and at J to 7 bases, leaving 8 bases not matched to a gene. The CDR3 extends over 15 amino acids. Germline-derived CDR1 and CDR2 are SQVTM and ANQGSEA. CDR3 region: CSVECDRGQGGELFF. The CDR3 nucleotides read TGCAGCGTTGAGTGTGACAGGGGGCAGGGCGGGGAGCTGTTTTTT.

By share, this clonotype ranks as medium-sized. The rearrangement uses TRBV25-1 and TRBJ2-1; D ambiguous. Trimming stripped 1 base from V and 1 base from J, with 8 bases between. The CDR3 covers 15 residues. Germline CDR1 MGHDK, CDR2 SYGVNS. The CDR3 sequence: CASSEFSSSYNEQFF. CDR3 DNA: TGTGCCAGCAGTGAATTTAGCTCGTCCTACAATGAGCAGTTCTTC.

This chain links TRBV6-6 with TRBJ2-7; no firm D call. CDR1 and CDR2 from the germline V gene are MNHNY and SVGAGI (reference sequence). The V and J ends lost 6 bases and 7 bases respectively, with 10 bases between them. The CDR3 is made up of 11 amino acids. In DNA form, the CDR3 reads TGTGCCAGCAGCAAGCTTGGGGAGCAGTACTTC. Translation: CASSKLGEQYF.

This clonotype was detected only a few times. J is TRBJ2-7 and V is TRBV20-1; D uncertain. Trimming pared 5 bases from V and 0 bases from J, leaving 11 bases between. The CDR3 is 13 residues long. The V gene's germline CDR1 is DFQATT and CDR2 SNEGSKA (reference sequence). The CDR3 here is CSARHGSSYEQYF. CDR3 sequence (DNA): TGCAGTGCTCGGCACGGAAGCTCCTACGAGCAGTACTTC.

This chain connects TRBV20-1 to TRBJ2-3; D is undetermined. The CDR3 is 12 amino acids. Per the germline V gene, CDR1 is DFQATT and CDR2 is SNEGSKA (reference sequence). The V end was cut by 4 bases, the J end by 4 bases, with 9 bases between. The CDR3 nucleotides are TGCAGTGCTACCCCTGTGGCAGATACGCAGTATTTT. The encoded protein is CSATPVADTQYF.